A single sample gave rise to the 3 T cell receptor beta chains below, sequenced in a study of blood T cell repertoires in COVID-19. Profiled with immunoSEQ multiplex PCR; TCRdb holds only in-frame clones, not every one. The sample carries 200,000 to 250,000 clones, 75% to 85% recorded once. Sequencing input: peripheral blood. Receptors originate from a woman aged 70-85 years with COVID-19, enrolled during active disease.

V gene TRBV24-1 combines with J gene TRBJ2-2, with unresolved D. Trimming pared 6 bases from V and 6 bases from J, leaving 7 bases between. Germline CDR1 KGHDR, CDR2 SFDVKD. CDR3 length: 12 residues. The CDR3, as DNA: TGTGCCACCAGTCCAACGGCCGGGGAGCTGTTTTTT. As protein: CATSPTAGELFF.

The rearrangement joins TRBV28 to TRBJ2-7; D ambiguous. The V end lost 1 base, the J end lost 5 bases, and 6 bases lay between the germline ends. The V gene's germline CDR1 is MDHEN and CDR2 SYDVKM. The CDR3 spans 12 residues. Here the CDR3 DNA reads TGTGCCAGCAGTTTATTTATAGACGAGCAGTACTTC. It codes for CASSLFIDEQYF.

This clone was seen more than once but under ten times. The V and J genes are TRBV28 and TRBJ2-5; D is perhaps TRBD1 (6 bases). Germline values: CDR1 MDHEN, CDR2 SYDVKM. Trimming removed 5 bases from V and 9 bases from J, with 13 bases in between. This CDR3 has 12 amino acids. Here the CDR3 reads CASSRPPGAQYF. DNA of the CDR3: TGTGCCAGCAGTCGACCCCCAGGGGCCCAGTACTTC.